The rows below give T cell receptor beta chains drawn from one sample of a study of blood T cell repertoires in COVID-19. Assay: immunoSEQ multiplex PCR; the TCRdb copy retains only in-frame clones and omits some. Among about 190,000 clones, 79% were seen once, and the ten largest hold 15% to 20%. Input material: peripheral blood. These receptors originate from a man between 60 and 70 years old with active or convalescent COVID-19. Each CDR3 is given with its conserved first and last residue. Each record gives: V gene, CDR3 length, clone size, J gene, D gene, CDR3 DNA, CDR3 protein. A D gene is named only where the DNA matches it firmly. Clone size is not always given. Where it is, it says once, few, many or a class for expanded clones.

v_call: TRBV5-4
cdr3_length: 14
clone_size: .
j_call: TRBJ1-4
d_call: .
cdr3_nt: TGTGCCAGCAGCCCCGACAGGTATAATGAAAAACTGTTTTTT
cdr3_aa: CASSPDRYNEKLFF

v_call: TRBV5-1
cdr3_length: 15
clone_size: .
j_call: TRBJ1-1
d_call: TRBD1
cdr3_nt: TGCGCCAGCAGCTTAACAGGGGCAAGGGGAACTGAAGCTTTCTTT
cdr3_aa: CASSLTGARGTEAFF

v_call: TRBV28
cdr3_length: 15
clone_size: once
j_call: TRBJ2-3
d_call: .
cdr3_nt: TGTGCCAGCAGTTCCTCGGAGATGAGCACAGATACGCAGTATTTT
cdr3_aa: CASSSSEMSTDTQYF

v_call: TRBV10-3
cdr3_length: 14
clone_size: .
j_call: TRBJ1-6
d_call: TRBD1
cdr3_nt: TGTGCCATCAGTAAGGACAGGGATAATTCACCCCTCCACTTT
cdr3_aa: CAISKDRDNSPLHF

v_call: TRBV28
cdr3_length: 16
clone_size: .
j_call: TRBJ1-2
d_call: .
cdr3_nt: TGTGCCAGCACCATAACAGGAGATGTACAGAACTATGGCTACACCTTC
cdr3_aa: CASTITGDVQNYGYTF

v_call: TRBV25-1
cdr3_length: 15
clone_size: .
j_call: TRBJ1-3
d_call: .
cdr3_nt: TGTGCCAGCAGTGAATGGTCAGGGTATGGAAACACCATATATTTT
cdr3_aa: CASSEWSGYGNTIYF

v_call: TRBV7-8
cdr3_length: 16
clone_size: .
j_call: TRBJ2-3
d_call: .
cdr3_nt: TGTGCCAGCAGCTTCGTCGCTGGCTTGTTCACAGATACGCAGTATTTT
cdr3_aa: CASSFVAGLFTDTQYF

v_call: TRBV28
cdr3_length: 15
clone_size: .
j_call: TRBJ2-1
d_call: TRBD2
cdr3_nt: TGTGCCAGCAGCCCCACTAGCGGGAGATACAATGAGCAGTTCTTC
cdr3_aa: CASSPTSGRYNEQFF

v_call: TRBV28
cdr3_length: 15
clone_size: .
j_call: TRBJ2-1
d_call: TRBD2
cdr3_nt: TGTGCCAGCATATCGGCGGGAGTCTTCAACAATGAGCAGTTCTTC
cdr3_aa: CASISAGVFNNEQFF

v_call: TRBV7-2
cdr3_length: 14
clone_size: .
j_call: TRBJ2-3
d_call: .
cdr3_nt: TGTGCCAGCAGCGTACGACAGGTGTCCGGAGCGCAGTATTTT
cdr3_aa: CASSVRQVSGAQYF

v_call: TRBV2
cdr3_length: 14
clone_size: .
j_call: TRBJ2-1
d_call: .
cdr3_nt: TGTGCCAGCTCTACCTCCCAAGGGGCGGATGAGCAGTTCTTC
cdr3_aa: CASSTSQGADEQFF

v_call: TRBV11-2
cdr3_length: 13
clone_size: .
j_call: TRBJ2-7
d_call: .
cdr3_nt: TGTGCCAGCAGCTTAGCAGGGGGGTTCGAGCAGTACTTC
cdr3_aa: CASSLAGGFEQYF

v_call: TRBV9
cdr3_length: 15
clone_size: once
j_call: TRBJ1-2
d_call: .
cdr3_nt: TGTGCCAGCAGCCCGAGAGGCGGGGCCAACTATGGCTACACCTTC
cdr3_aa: CASSPRGGANYGYTF

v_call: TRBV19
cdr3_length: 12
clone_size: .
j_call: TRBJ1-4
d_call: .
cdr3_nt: TGTGCCAGTAGTATGCTGGGCTACAATCTGTTTTTT
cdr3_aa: CASSMLGYNLFF

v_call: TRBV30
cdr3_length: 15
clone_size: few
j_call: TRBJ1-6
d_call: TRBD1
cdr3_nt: TGTGCCTGGGCTACTACCGGGACAGGGGATTCACCCCTCCACTTT
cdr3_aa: CAWATTGTGDSPLHF

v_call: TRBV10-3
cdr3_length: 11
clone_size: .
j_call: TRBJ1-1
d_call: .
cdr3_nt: TGTGCCATCCGCCAGGAATATGAAGCTTTCTTT
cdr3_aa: CAIRQEYEAFF

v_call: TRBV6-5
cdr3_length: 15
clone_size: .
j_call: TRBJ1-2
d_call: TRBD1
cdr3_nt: TGTGCCAGCACCGCCCGACAGGGAGGCGCAATCGGCTACACCTTC
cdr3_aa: CASTARQGGAIGYTF

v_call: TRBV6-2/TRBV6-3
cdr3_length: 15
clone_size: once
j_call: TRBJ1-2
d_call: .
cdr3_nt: TGTGCCAGCAGTTACGGAGCGGGGGCTAACTATGGCTACACCTTC
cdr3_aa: CASSYGAGANYGYTF

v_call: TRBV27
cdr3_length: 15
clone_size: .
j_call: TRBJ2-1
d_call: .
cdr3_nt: TGTGCCAGCAGTTCCCCCTATAGCTCCTACAATGAGCAGTTCTTC
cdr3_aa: CASSSPYSSYNEQFF

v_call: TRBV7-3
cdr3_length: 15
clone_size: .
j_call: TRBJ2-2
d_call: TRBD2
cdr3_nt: TGTGCCAGCAGCTTAATCGGACTAGCGGGCGGGGAGCTGTTTTTT
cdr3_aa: CASSLIGLAGGELFF

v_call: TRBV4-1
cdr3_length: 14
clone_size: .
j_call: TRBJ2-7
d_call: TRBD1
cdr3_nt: TGCGCCAGCAGCCTGGGACAGCGCTCCTACGAGCAGTACTTC
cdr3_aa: CASSLGQRSYEQYF

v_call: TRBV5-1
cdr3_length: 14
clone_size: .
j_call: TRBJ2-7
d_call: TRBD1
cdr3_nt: TGCGCCAGCAGCTTGGCCCAGGGGGTCTACGAGCAGTACTTC
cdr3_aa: CASSLAQGVYEQYF

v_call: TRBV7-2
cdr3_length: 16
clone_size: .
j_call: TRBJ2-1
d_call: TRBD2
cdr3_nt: TGTGCCAGCAGCCTTCCGGGACTAGCATATTACAATGAGCAGTTCTTC
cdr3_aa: CASSLPGLAYYNEQFF

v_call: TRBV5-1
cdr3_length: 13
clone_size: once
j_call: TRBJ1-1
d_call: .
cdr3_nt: TGCGCCAGCAGCATTACAGCAAACACTGAAGCTTTCTTT
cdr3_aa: CASSITANTEAFF

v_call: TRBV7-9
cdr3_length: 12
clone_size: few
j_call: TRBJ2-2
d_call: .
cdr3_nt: TGTGCCAGCAGCCCGTTCACCGGGGAGCTGTTTTTT
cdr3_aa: CASSPFTGELFF

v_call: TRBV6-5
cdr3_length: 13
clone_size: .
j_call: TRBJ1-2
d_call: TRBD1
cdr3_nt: TGTGCCAGCACCAGACAGGGAAGCTATGGCTACACCTTC
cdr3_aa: CASTRQGSYGYTF

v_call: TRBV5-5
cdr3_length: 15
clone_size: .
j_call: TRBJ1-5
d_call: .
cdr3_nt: TGTGCCAGCAGCTTAAACGGTTATAGCAATCAGCCCCAGCATTTT
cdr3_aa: CASSLNGYSNQPQHF

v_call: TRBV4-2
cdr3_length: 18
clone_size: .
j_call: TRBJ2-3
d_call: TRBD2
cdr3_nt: TGTGCCAGCAGCCAAGATCGGCGGGAGGGATCTAGCACAGATACGCAGTATTTT
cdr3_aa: CASSQDRREGSSTDTQYF

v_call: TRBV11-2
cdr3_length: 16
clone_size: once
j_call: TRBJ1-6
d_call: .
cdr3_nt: TGTGCCAGCAGCTTAGAAGGAGCCACCCTGGGTTCACCCCTCCACTTT
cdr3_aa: CASSLEGATLGSPLHF

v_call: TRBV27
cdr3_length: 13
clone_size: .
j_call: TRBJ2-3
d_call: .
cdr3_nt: TGTGCCAGCAGTCCGCCGGGCACAGATACGCAGTATTTT
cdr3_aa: CASSPPGTDTQYF

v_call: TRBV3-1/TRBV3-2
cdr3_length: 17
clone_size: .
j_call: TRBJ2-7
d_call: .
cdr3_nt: TGTGCCAGCAGCCTGCCCAGACAGGCTCCTAGCTCCTACGAGCAGTACTTC
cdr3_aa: CASSLPRQAPSSYEQYF

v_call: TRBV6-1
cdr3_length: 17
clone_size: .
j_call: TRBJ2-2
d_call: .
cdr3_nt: TGTGCCAGCAGTGAAGCGCTCGGGGGGCCGAACACCGGGGAGCTGTTTTTT
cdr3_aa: CASSEALGGPNTGELFF

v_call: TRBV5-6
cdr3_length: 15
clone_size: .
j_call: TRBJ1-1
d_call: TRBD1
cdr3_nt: TGTGCCAGCAGCGAACAGGGGGCCCTAGGACTTGAAGCTTTCTTT
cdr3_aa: CASSEQGALGLEAFF

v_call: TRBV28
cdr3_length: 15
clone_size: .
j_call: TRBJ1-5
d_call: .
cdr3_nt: TGTGCCAGCAGCCTGATCCCGGGGACTAATCAGCCCCAGCATTTT
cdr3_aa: CASSLIPGTNQPQHF

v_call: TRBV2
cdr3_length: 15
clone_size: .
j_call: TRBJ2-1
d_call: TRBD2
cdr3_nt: TGTGCCAGCGGGAGAACTAGCGGGAGAGGTCGTGAGCAGTTCTTC
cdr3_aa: CASGRTSGRGREQFF

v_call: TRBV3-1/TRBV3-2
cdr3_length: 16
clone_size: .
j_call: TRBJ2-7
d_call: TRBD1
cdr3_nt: TGTGCCAGCAGCATGACCGGGACAGGGGACCTTTACGAGCAGTACTTC
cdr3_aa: CASSMTGTGDLYEQYF

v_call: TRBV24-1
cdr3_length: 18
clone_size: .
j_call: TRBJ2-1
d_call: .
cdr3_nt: TGTGCCACCTCCACTCGCGGGGCTGACGCACTCTCCTACAATGAGCAGTTCTTC
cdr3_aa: CATSTRGADALSYNEQFF

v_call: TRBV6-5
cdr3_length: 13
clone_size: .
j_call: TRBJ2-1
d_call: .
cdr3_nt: TGTGCCAGCAGTCGGGAGCGATTCAATGAGCAGTTCTTC
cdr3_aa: CASSRERFNEQFF

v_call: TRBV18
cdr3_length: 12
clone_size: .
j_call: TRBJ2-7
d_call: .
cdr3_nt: TGTGCCAGCTCCCCCTTGTCCTACGAGCAGTACTTC
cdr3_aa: CASSPLSYEQYF

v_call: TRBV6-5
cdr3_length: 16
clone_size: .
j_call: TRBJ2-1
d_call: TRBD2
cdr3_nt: TGTGCCAGCAGTTACCTGGACCTAGCGGGCTTAAATGAGCAGTTCTTC
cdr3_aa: CASSYLDLAGLNEQFF

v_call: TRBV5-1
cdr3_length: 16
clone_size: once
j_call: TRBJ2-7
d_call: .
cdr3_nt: TGCGCCAGCTTCCCCCGGGGCGGAGGGAGCTCCTACGAGCAGTACTTC
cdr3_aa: CASFPRGGGSSYEQYF

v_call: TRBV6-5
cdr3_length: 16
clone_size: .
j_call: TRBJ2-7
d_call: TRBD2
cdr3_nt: TGTGCCAGCAGTTACTTGACTAGCGGGGCCGGTCACGAGCAGTACTTC
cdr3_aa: CASSYLTSGAGHEQYF

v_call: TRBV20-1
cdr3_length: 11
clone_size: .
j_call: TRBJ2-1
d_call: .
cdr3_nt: TGCAGTGCTCCAGTTATCAATGAGCAGTTCTTC
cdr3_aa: CSAPVINEQFF

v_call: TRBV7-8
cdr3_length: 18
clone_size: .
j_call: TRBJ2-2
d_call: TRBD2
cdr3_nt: TGTGCCAGCAGCATGGGGACTAGCGGAGTGACGAACACCGGGGAGCTGTTTTTT
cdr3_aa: CASSMGTSGVTNTGELFF

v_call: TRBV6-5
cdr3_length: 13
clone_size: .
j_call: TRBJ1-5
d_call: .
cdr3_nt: TGTGCCAGCAGTCTTCAGGGGAATCAGCCCCAGCATTTT
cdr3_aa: CASSLQGNQPQHF

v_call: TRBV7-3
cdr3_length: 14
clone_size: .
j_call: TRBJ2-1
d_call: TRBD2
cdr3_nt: TGTGCCAGCAGCAGGGCTAGCGGGAACAATGAGCAGTTCTTC
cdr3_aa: CASSRASGNNEQFF

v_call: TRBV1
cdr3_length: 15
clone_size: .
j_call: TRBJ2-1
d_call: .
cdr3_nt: TGCACCAGCAGTCCCAAGCGGGAGGCGCAAGGAAAGCAGTTCTTC
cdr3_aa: CTSSPKREAQGKQFF